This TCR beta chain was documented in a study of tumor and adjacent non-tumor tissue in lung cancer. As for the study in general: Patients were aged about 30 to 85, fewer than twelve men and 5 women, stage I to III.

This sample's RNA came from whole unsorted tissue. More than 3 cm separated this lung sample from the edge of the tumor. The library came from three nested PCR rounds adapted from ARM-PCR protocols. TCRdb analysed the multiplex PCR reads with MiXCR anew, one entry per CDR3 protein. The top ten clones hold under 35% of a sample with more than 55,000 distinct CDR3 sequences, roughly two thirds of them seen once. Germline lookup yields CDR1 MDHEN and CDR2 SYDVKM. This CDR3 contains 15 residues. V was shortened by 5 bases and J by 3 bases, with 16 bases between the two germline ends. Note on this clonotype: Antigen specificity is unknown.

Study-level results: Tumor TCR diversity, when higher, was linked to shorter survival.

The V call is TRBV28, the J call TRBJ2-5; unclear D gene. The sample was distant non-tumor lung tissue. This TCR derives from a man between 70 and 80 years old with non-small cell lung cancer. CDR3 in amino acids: CASSPWVEVKETQYF. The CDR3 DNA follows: TGTGCCAGCAGTCCTTGGGTCGAGGTTAAAGAGACCCAGTACTTC.